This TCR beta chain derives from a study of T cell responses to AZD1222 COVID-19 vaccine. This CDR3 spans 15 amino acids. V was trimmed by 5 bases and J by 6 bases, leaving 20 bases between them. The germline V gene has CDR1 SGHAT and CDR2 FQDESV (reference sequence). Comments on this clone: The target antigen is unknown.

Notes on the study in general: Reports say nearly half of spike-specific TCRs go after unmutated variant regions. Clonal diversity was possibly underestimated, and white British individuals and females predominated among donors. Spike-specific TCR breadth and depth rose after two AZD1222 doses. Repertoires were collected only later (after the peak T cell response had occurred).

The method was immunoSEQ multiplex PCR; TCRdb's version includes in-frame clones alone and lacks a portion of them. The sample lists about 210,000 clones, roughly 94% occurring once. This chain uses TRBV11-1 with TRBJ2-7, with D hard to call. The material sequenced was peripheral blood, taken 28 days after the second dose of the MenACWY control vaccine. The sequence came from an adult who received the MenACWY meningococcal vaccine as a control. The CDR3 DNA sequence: TGTGCCAGCAGCCCACAGAAGGCCGGCAAGCGCGAGCAGTACTTC. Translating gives CASSPQKAGKREQYF.